These 14 T cell receptor beta chains came from one sample sequenced in a study of CD4 and CD8 cells across lung adenocarcinoma regions. TCRdb reprocessed the PCR reads with MiXCR, giving one entry per CDR3 protein. The sample yields tens of thousands of distinct CDR3 sequences, roughly 50% seen once. Source material: CD8+ T cells from the center of a lung tumor. The receptors were gathered from a male donor with lung adenocarcinoma. The CD4 and CD8 labels of this study may be unreliable.

This clonotype has more than one count but fewer than ten. This rearrangement joins TRBV15 to TRBJ2-1, with D uncertain. Germline values: CDR1 LNHNV, CDR2 YYDKDF (reference sequence). The CDR3 is 18 amino acids. Between the trimmed V and J ends, which lost 1 base and 3 bases, there was a span of 19 bases. The CDR3 sequence is CATSRGRSRSAVYNEQFF. CDR3 nucleotides: TGTGCCACCAGCAGAGGTAGGAGTAGATCGGCGGTCTACAATGAGCAGTTCTTC.

Only a few counts were recorded for this clonotype. The chain carries TRBV4-1 and TRBJ1-1; D unclear. Germline CDR1 MGHRA, CDR2 YSYEKL. Trimming stripped 1 base from V and 13 bases from J, with 13 bases between. CDR3 size: 12 residues. The CDR3 bases are TGCGCCAGCAGCCAAGTGGGAGGGTCGGGTTTCTTT. Its translation: CASSQVGGSGFF.

In its sample, this clonotype was seen many times. The rearrangement links TRBV7-2 to TRBJ2-3; TRBD2 matches 7 bases. V dropped 1 base and J dropped 6; count of bases not matched to a gene: 7. Germline V gives CDR1 SGHTA, CDR2 FQGNSA. The CDR3 runs 15 residues. The CDR3, as DNA: TGTGCCAGCAGCTTAGGGGGGGAGGGGCCGGATACGCAGTATTTT. This sequence encodes CASSLGGEGPDTQYF.

With respect to this clonotype: Germline is not matched at one junction end, which may reflect a read error. The chain links TRBV6-1 to TRBJ2-3; D is ambiguous. Germline CDR1 MNHNS, CDR2 SASEGT. The CDR3 runs to 15 residues. The CDR3 DNA reads TGTGCCAGCAGCCGCCAGGCTGAGAGCACAGAGACGCAGTATTTT. The encoded protein is CASSRQAESTETQYF.

About this clonotype: One end of the junction varies from germline; a read error may be responsible. The chain couples TRBV10-3 to TRBJ2-4, with D perhaps given as TRBD1 or TRBD2 (5 bases each). Looked up from germline, CDR1 is ENHRY and CDR2 is SYGVKD. The CDR3 has 13 amino acids. The DNA of the CDR3 is TGTGCCACGGGGCTGGGAGCCAAAAATACGCAGTACTTT. Translated: CATGLGAKNTQYF.

This clonotype qualifies as medium-sized. V and J are TRBV6-5 and TRBJ2-1; possibly TRBD1 for D (5 bases). In germline, CDR1 is MNHEY, CDR2 SVGAGI. This CDR3 has 17 amino acids. Trimming removed 0 bases at V and 4 bases at J, with 16 bases between. The CDR3: CASSYSSWYRSYNEQFF. The CDR3, as DNA: TGTGCCAGCAGTTACTCGAGTTGGTACAGGAGTTACAATGAGCAGTTCTTC.

The chain uses TRBV6-5 and TRBJ2-3; 7 positions agree with TRBD1. Looked up from germline, CDR1 is MNHEY and CDR2 is SVGAGI. The CDR3 runs 15 residues. With V trimmed by 2 bases and J by 9 bases, 11 bases remained unmatched. The CDR3, as DNA: TGTGCCAGCAGTTACGGGACAGCCATCAAAGAGACGCAGTATTTT. This encodes CASSYGTAIKETQYF.

Notes on this clonotype: A much larger clone sits a single nucleotide away, making a read error possible. This chain joins TRBV12-3 or TRBV12-4 and TRBJ2-1; TRBD1 agrees at 9 bases. V lost 6 bases to trimming and J lost 13 bases; unmatched junction nucleotides: 13. The CDR3 is made up of 14 amino acids. The CDR3 protein is CASSGTGGTETQFF. CDR3 coding DNA: TGTGCCAGCAGCGGAACAGGGGGCACGGAGACCCAGTTCTTC.

The chain employs TRBV5-1 and TRBJ1-1, with 7 bases fitting TRBD1. The trim removed 3 bases at V and 4 bases at J, leaving 3 bases unmatched. Germline CDR1 and CDR2: SGHRS and YFSETQ. This CDR3 contains 13 residues. The DNA for the CDR3 is TGCGCCAGCAGCTCAGGGGGTCGCACTGAAGCTTTCTTT. This sequence encodes CASSSGGRTEAFF.

The gene calls are TRBV6-1 and TRBJ2-4, with D tentatively TRBD1 or TRBD2 (5 bases each). Per the germline V gene, CDR1 is MNHNS and CDR2 is SASEGT. This CDR3 has 15 amino acids. Deletions cut 7 bases from V and 12 bases from J, with 25 bases between. In nucleotides, the CDR3 is TGTGCCAGCATCACGGGGCGGTGGGCCACAAATACTCAGTACTTC. Protein product: CASITGRWATNTQYF.

As for this clonotype: Its ends do not fully match the called genes, so a read error is possible. The chain recombines TRBV7-7 with TRBJ2-5, with D perhaps matching TRBD2 (5 bases). Germline assignment: CDR1 SSHAT and CDR2 FNYEAQ (reference sequence). The CDR3 length is 14 residues. CDR3 residues: CASSSDPGGRTQYF. The CDR3 DNA follows: TGTGCTAGCAGCTCGGACCCAGGAGGAAGGACCCAGTACTTC.

This clonotype was recorded at least ten times. The rearrangement joins TRBV6-1 to TRBJ1-3; no clear D. Germline assignment: CDR1 MNHNS and CDR2 SASEGT. V was pared by 10 bases and J by 0 bases, with 16 bases between. CDR3 size: 15 residues. CDR3 in amino acids: CATRAAQLSGNTIYF. The CDR3 DNA sequence: TGTGCCACTAGGGCAGCACAACTCTCTGGAAACACCATATATTTT.

This clonotype was seen a handful of times. The chain is built from TRBV12-3 or TRBV12-4 and TRBJ2-7; D is unclear. The CDR3 is made up of 12 amino acids. Trimming removed 7 bases at V and 2 bases at J, with 9 bases between. In DNA form, the CDR3 reads TGTGCCAGCAAAGGAGTAGCCTACGAGCAGTACTTC. Protein sequence: CASKGVAYEQYF.

The V call is TRBV6-4, the J call TRBJ2-1; D unclear. CDR1 is MRHNA and CDR2 is SNTAGT in the germline V gene. This CDR3 is built from 13 residues. V was trimmed by 3 bases and J by 9 bases, leaving 12 bases between them. The CDR3 here is CASSDQPTGEQFF. The CDR3 DNA sequence: TGTGCCAGCAGTGATCAACCCACCGGTGAGCAGTTCTTC.